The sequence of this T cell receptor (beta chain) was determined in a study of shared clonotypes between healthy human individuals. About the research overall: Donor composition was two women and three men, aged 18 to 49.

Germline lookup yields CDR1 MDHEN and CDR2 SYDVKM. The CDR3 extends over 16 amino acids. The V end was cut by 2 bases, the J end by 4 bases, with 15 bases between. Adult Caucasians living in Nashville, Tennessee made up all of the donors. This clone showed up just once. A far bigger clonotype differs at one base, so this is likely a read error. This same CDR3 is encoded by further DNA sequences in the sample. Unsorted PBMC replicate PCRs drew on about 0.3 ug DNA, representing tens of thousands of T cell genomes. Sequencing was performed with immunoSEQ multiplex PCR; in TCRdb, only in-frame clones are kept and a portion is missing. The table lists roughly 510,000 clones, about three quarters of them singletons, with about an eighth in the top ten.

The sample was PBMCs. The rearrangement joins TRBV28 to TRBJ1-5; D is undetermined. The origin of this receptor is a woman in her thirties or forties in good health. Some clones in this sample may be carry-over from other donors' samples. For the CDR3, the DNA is TGTGCCAGCAGTTTAGAGTTGGGTGACGGTAATCAGCCCCAGCATTTT. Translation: CASSLELGDGNQPQHF.